The following is a T cell receptor beta chain sequence with its context. Germline CDR1 SGHRS, CDR2 YFSETQ. CDR3 length equals 15 residues. The V and J ends lost 7 bases and 6 bases, in that order; junction bases with no gene match: 7. This sample stems from a study of T cell responses to AZD1222 COVID-19 vaccine. Assay: immunoSEQ multiplex PCR; the TCRdb copy retains only in-frame clones and omits some. The sample has some 150,000 clones, approximately 90% seen once. The clonotype was recovered from an adult who had recovered from COVID-19. V and J are TRBV5-1 and TRBJ2-3; 14 nucleotides agree with TRBD2. Here the sequenced sample was peripheral blood, taken after recovery from COVID-19. As DNA, the CDR3 is TGCGCCAGCGGACTAGCGGGAGGCACCAGGGATACGCAGTATTTT. The encoded protein is CASGLAGGTRDTQYF.